One sample yielded the 8 T cell receptor beta chains listed below, sequenced in a study of cytomegalovirus exposure and HLA in healthy donors. PCR used 60 Vbeta primers and 13 Jbeta primers. The data were produced by immunoSEQ multiplex PCR, yet TCRdb's version contains in-frame clones alone and is incomplete. Found here are around 130,000 clones, around 77% of them singletons; the top ten hold approximately 0.94%. The sample was PBMCs. Receptors were obtained from a woman aged 55-75 years in good health and CMV-seronegative.

The chain combines TRBV28 with TRBJ1-3; 10 bases agree with TRBD1. Germline V gene sequence: CDR1 MDHEN, CDR2 SYDVKM. CDR3 length: 16 amino acids. Unmatched junction bases numbered 7, after V lost 4 bases and J lost 4 bases. The CDR3 region is CASSSRQGAWGNTIYF. The CDR3 DNA is TGTGCCAGCAGTTCGCGACAGGGGGCGTGGGGAAACACCATATATTTT.

The chain carries TRBV28 and TRBJ1-5; D is ambiguous. The CDR3 extends over 14 amino acids. Germline V CDR1 and CDR2: MDHEN, SYDVKM. The V end was cut by 2 bases, the J end by 6 bases, with 11 bases between. The CDR3: CASSLPGGRQPQHF. CDR3 bases: TGTGCCAGCAGTTTACCGGGAGGGCGTCAGCCCCAGCATTTT.

The genes are TRBV2 and TRBJ1-2; D remains ambiguous. This CDR3 has 15 residues. Germline V lookup: CDR1 SNHLY, CDR2 FYNNEI. V gave up 7 bases and J gave up 0 bases, with 15 bases separating them. Here the CDR3 reads CASNLFPGSNYGYTF. The DNA for the CDR3 is TGTGCCAGCAATCTTTTCCCCGGGTCTAACTATGGCTACACCTTC.

The rearrangement uses TRBV6-1 and TRBJ1-4; 7 bases map to TRBD1. Germline V lookup: CDR1 MNHNS, CDR2 SASEGT. V dropped 0 bases and J dropped 8; count of bases not matched to a gene: 9. This CDR3 contains 16 residues. DNA for the CDR3: TGTGCCAGCAGTGAAGCCCCGGGACAGCCTAGGGAAAAACTGTTTTTT. Translating it yields CASSEAPGQPREKLFF.

The V gene is TRBV7-2, the J gene TRBJ2-2, with D unresolved. The CDR3 length is 15 residues. Germline CDR1 SGHTA, CDR2 FQGNSA. V gave up 3 bases and J gave up 3 bases, with 11 bases separating them. In DNA form, the CDR3 reads TGTGCCAGCAGCTTCAACGCGAGAGACACCGGGGAGCTGTTTTTT. This gives the protein CASSFNARDTGELFF.

The chain combines TRBV11-2 with TRBJ2-7; 7 nucleotides line up with TRBD2. The V segment lost 5 bases and the J segment 6 bases; nucleotides outside the gene matches: 4. The germline V gene encodes CDR1 SGHAT and CDR2 FQNNGV. The CDR3 sequence is 12 residues long. CDR3 in amino acids: CASSPTSREQYF. CDR3 DNA sequence: TGTGCCAGCAGCCCGACTAGCCGCGAGCAGTACTTC.

This rearrangement joins TRBV4-2 to TRBJ2-5, with 7 bases identical to TRBD2. Germline trimming cut 5 bases from V and 5 bases from J; bases unmatched to any gene: 8. Germline V lookup: CDR1 LGHNA, CDR2 YNFKEQ. The CDR3 covers 14 residues. This CDR3 is CASSSSGVGETQYF. CDR3 in DNA: TGTGCCAGCAGCTCGAGCGGGGTGGGGGAGACCCAGTACTTC.

The chain has TRBV14 and TRBJ2-1; 11 nucleotides align to TRBD2. With 4 bases clipped from V and 3 bases from J, the junction kept 5 bases outside the gene matches. Germline V gene data show CDR1 as SGHDN and CDR2 as FVKESK. The CDR3 is made up of 16 amino acids. CDR3 sequence: CASSRVAGGVYNEQFF. CDR3 coding DNA: TGTGCCAGCAGCCGCGTAGCGGGAGGGGTCTACAATGAGCAGTTCTTC.